The clone carrying this T cell receptor beta chain was observed at least ten times. This record belongs to a study of identical twins. This CDR3 spans 13 amino acids. V was cut by 3 bases and J by 0 bases, with 3 bases left in between. Germline values: CDR1 MNHEY, CDR2 SVGAGI. TCRdb re-called the 5' RACE reads with MiXCR, one entry per CDR3 protein. The sample carries 640,000 or so distinct CDR3 sequences, around 6% recorded once. The sample comprised naive T cells sorted from blood. This TCR derives from a young man in good health. The chain is built from TRBV6-5 and TRBJ1-5; no clear D. The CDR3 loop reads CASSYDSNQPQHF. DNA for the CDR3: TGTGCCAGCAGTTATGATAGCAATCAGCCCCAGCATTTT.